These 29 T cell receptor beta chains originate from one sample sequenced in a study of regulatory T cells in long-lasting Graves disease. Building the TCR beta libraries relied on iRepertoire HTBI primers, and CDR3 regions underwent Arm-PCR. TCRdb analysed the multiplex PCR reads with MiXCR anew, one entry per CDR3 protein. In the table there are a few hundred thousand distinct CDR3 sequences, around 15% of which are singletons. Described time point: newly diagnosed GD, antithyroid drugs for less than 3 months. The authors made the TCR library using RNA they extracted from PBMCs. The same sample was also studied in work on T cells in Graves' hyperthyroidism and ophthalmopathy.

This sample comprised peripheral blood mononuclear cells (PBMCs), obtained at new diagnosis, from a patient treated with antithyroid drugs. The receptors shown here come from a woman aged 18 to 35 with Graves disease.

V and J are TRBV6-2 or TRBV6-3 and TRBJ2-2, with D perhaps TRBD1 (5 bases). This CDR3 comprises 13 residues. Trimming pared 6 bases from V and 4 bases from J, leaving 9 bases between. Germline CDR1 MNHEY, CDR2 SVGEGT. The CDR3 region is CASRDTGTGELFF. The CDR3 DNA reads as TGTGCCAGCAGAGACACAGGCACCGGGGAGCTGTTTTTT.

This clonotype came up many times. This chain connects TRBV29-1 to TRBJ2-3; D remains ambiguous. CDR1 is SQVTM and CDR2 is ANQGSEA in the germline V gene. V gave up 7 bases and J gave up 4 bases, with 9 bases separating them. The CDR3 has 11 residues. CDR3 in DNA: TGCAGCGCCGGTAGGGCAGATACGCAGTATTTT. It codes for CSAGRADTQYF.

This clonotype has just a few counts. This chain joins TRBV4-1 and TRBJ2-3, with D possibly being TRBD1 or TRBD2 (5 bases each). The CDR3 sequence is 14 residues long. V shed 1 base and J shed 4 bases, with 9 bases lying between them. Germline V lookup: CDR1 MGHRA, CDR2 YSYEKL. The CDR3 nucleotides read TGCGCCAGCAGCCAAGTGGGGGTAGCAGATACGCAGTATTTT. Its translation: CASSQVGVADTQYF.

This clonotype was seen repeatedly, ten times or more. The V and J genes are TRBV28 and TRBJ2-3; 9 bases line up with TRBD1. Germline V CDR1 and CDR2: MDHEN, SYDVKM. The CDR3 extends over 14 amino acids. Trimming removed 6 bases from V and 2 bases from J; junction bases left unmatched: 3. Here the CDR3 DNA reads TGTGCCAGCAGGGGGACAGGGACCACAGATACGCAGTATTTT. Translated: CASRGTGTTDTQYF.

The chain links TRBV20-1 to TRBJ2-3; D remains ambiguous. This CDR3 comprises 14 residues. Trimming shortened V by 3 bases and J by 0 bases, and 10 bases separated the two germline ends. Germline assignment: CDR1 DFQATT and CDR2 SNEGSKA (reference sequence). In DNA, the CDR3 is TGCAGTGCTAGCCCCCCCGGTAGCACAGATACGCAGTATTTT. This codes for CSASPPGSTDTQYF.

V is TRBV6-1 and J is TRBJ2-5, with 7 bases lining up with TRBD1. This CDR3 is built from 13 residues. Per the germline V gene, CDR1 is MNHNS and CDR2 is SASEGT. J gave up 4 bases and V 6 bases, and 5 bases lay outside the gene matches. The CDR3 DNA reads TGTGCCAGCAGAACAGGGGTGGTAGAGACCCAGTACTTC. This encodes CASRTGVVETQYF.

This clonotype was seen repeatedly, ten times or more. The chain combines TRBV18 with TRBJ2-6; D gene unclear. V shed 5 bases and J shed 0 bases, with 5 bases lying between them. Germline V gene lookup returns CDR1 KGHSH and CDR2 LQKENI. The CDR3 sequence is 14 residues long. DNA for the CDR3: TGTGCCAGCTCAGTAAGCTCTGGGGCCAACGTCCTGACTTTC. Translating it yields CASSVSSGANVLTF.

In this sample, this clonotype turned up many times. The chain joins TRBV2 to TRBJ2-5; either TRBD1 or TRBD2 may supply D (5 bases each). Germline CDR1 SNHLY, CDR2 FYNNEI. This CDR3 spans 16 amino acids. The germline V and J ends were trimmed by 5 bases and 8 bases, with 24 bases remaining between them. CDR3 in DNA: TGTGCCAGCAGTTCCGGGGTTAGGACACCAAGAGAAACCCAGTACTTC. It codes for CASSSGVRTPRETQYF.

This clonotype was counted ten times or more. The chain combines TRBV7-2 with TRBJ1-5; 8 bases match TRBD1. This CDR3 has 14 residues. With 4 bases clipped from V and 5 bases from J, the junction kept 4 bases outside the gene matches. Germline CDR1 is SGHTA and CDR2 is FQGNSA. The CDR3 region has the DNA TGTGCCAGCAGCTCCGACAGGGGCGATCAGCCCCAGCATTTT. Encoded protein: CASSSDRGDQPQHF.

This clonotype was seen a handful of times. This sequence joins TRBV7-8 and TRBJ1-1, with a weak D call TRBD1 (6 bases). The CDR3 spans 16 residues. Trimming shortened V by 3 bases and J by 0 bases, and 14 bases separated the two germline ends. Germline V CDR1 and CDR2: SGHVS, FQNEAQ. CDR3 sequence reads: CASSLGDSGVNTEAFF. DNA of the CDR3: TGTGCCAGCAGCTTGGGGGACTCAGGGGTGAACACTGAAGCTTTCTTT.

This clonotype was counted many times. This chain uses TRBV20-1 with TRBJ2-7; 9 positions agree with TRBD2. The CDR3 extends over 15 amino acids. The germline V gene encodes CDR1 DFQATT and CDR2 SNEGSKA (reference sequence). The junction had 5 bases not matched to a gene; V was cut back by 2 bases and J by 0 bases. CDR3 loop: CSARKWREGSYEQYF. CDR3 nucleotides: TGCAGTGCTAGAAAATGGCGGGAGGGCTCCTACGAGCAGTACTTC.

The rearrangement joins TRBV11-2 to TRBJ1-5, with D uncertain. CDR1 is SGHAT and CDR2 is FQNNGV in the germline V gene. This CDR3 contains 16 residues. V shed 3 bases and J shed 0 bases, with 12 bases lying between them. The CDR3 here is CASSLGPTGSNQPQHF. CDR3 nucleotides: TGTGCCAGCAGCTTGGGTCCTACGGGTAGCAATCAGCCCCAGCATTTT.

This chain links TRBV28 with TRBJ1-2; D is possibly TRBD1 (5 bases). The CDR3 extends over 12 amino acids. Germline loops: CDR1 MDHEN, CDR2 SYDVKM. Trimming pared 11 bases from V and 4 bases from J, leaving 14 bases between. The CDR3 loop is CALRGLCYGYTF. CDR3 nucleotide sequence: TGTGCCCTCCGGGGGTTGTGCTATGGCTACACCTTC.

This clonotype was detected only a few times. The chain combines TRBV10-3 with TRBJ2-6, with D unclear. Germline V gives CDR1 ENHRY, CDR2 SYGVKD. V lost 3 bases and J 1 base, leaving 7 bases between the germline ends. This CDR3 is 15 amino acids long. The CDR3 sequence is CAISETESGANVLTF. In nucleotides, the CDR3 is TGTGCCATCAGTGAAACGGAATCTGGGGCCAACGTCCTGACTTTC.

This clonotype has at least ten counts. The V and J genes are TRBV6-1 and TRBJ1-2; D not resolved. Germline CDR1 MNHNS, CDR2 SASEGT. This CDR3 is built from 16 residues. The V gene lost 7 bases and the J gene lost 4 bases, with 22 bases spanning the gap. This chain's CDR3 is CASMVGVEGSFYGYTF. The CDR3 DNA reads TGTGCCAGCATGGTTGGGGTTGAGGGCAGCTTCTATGGCTACACCTTC.

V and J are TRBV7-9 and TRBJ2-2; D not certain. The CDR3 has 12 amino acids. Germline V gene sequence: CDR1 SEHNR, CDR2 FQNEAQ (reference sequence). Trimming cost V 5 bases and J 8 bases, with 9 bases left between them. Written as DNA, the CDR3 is TGTGCCAGCAGCGTACCTAGTGGGGAGCTGTTTTTT. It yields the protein CASSVPSGELFF.

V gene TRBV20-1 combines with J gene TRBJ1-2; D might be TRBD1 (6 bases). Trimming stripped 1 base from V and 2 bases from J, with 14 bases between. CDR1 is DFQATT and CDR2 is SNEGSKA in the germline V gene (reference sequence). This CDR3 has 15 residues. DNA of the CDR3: TGCAGTGCTAGAGGGCGGGACATGAACAACTATGGCTACACCTTC. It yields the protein CSARGRDMNNYGYTF.

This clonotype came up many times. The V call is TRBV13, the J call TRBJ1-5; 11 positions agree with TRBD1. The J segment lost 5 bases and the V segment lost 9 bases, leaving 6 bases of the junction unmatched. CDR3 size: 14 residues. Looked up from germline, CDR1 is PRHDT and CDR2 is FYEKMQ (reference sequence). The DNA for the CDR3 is TGTGCCAGTGCTCGGGGACAGGGGGATCAGCCCCAGCATTTT. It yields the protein CASARGQGDQPQHF.

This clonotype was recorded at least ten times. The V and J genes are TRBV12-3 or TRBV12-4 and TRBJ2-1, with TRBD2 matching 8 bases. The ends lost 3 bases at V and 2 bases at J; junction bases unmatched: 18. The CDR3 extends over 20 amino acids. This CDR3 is CASSFAGTRFGEDPYNEQFF. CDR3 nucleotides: TGTGCCAGCAGTTTCGCCGGGACTAGATTTGGGGAGGACCCCTACAATGAGCAGTTCTTC.

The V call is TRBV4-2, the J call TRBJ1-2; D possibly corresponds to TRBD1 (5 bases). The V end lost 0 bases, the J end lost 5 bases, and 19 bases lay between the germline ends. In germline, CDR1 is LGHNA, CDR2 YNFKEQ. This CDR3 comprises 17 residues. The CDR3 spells CASSQERDGSRGYGYTF. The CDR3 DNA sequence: TGTGCCAGCAGCCAAGAGAGGGACGGCTCGAGAGGTTATGGCTACACCTTC.

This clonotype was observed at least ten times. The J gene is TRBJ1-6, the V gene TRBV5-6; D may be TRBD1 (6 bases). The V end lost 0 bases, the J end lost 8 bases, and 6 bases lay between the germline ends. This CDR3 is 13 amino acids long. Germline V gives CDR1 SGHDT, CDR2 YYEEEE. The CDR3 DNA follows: TGTGCCAGCAGCTTGGCAGGGGATTCACCCCTCCACTTT. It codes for CASSLAGDSPLHF.

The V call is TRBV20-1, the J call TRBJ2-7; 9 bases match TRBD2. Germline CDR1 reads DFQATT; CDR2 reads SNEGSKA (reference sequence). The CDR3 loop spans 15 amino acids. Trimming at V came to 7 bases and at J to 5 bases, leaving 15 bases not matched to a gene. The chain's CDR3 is CSGTQTSGPRHEQYF. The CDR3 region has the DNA TGCAGTGGGACACAGACTAGCGGTCCCCGCCACGAGCAGTACTTC.

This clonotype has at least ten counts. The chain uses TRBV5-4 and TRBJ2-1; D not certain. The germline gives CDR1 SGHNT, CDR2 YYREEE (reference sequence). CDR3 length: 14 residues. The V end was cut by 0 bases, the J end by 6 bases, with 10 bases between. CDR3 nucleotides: TGTGCCAGCAGCTTGGATTGGCAGTCCAATGAGCAGTTCTTC. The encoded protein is CASSLDWQSNEQFF.

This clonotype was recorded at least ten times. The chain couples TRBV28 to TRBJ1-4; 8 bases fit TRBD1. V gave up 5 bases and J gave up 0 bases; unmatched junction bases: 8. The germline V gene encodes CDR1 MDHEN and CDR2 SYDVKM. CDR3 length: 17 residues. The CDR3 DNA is TGTGCCAGCAGTCCGGGACAGGTAGCGGCAACTAATGAAAAACTGTTTTTT. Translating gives CASSPGQVAATNEKLFF.

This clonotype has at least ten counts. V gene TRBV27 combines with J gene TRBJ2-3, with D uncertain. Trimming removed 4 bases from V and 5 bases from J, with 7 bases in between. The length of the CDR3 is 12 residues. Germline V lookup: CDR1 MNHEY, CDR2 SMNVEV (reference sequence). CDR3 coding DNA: TGTGCCAGCAGTTCAACTCGAGATACGCAGTATTTT. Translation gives CASSSTRDTQYF.

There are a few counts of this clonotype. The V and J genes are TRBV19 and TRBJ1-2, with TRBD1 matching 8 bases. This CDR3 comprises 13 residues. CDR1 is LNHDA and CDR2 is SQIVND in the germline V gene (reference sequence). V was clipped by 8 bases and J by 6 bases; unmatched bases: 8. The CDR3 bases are TGTGCCAGTCACAGGGGGGCAGGAGATGGCTACACCTTC. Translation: CASHRGAGDGYTF.

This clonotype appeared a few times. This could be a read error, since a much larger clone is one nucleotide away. The CDR3 nucleotides are TGCAGTGCTAGCCTCCGATTAGATGCGCAGTATTTT. It encodes CSASLRLDAQYF. The V call is TRBV20-1, the J call TRBJ2-3; D gene unclear. The CDR3 contains 12 residues. The germline gives CDR1 DFQATT, CDR2 SNEGSKA (reference sequence).

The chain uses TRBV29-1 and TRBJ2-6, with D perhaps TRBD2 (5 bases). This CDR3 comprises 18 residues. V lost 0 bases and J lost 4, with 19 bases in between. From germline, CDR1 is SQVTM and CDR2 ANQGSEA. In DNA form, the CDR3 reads TGCAGCGTTGAAGAGGGTTTCCTAGGGAGCCCCGGGGCCAACGTCCTGACTTTC. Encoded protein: CSVEEGFLGSPGANVLTF.

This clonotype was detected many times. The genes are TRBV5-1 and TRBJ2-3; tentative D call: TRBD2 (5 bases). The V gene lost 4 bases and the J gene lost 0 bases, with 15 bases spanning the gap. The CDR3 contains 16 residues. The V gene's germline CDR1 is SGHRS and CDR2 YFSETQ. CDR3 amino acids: CASSPASGRSTDTQYF. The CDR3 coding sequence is TGCGCCAGCAGCCCAGCGAGCGGAAGAAGCACAGATACGCAGTATTTT.